Presented here are 6 T cell receptor beta chains from one specimen sequenced in a study of tissue T cells after allogeneic stem cell transplantation. Here immunoSEQ multiplex PCR was the method, and the copy in TCRdb shows in-frame clones only, minus some. The table has roughly 4,600 clones, approximately 49% seen once. Time point given: mouse harvest day 14 after allogeneic transplant. Mouse grafts combined 10^7 T-cell-depleted bone marrow cells with 10^6 splenic CD5+ T cells. Sequenced: lymph node tissue. The receptors derive from a female BALB/c mouse given C57BL/6 T cells with graft-versus-host disease after an allogeneic hematopoietic cell transplant.

This clone occurred a few times. The gene names here belong to mouse. The CDR3 extends 1 residue past the end of the read, so its final part is completed from the germline J gene. This chain joins TRBV3 and TRBJ1-3; D is undetermined. Trimming cost V 1 base and J 0 bases, with 4 bases left between them. Germline V lookup: CDR1 SNHLY, CDR2 FYNGKV (reference sequence). The CDR3 totals 14 residues. The DNA read from the CDR3 is TGTGCCAGCAGCTTAGGCAGTTCTGGAAATACGCTCTAT. This encodes CASSLGSSGNTLY. The entire CDR3 sequence reads CASSLGSSGNTLYF.

This clone is labeled medium-sized. Genes and germline come from the mouse. The read gets to within 1 residue of the CDR3 end, and the germline J gene fills in the rest. The chain joins TRBV13-2 to TRBJ2-5; 8 bases are a match to TRBD2. This CDR3 contains 14 residues. The V gene end was trimmed by 0 bases and the J gene end by 5 bases; junction bases not matched to a gene: 2. Germline CDR1 is NNHNN and CDR2 is SYGAGS (reference sequence). CDR3 DNA, as far as it was read: TGTGCCAGCGGTGATGCAGGACTGGGAGACACCCAGTAC. Protein: CASGDAGLGDTQY. The entire CDR3 reads CASGDAGLGDTQYF.

Regarding this clone: Here the gene names and germline are mouse. The CDR3 extends 1 residue past the end of the read, so its final part is completed from the germline J gene. V gene TRBV4 combines with J gene TRBJ2-5; 14 bases are a match to TRBD2. From germline, CDR1 is LGHDT and CDR2 YNNKQL (reference sequence). This CDR3 is 17 amino acids long. V was clipped by 3 bases and J by 2 bases; unmatched bases: 4. CDR3 DNA, as far as it was read: TGTGCCAGCAGCTATCCCGGGACTGGGGGGGCCCAAGACACCCAGTAC. Its translation: CASSYPGTGGAQDTQY. The CDR3 in its entirety is CASSYPGTGGAQDTQYF.

This clone qualifies as large. Gene names and germline refer to mouse. From the germline J gene comes the end of the CDR3, since the read stops 1 residue before it. V usage is TRBV1 and J usage is TRBJ1-5; possible D gene TRBD1, 5 bases. The CDR3 extends over 15 amino acids. Between the trimmed V and J ends, which lost 0 bases and 3 bases, there was a span of 9 bases. CDR1 is NSQYPW, CDR2 LRSPGD, per germline (reference sequence). This CDR3 reads CTCSADRRGNQAPLF. Partial CDR3 DNA: TGCACCTGCAGTGCAGATCGAAGGGGCAACCAGGCTCCGCTT.

With regard to this clone: The germline and genes are mouse ones. The sequence runs out 1 residue before the end of the CDR3; the remainder is reconstructed from the germline J gene. The chain has TRBV23 and TRBJ2-3. CDR3 length: 12 amino acids. Looked up from germline, CDR1 is KGHTA and CDR2 is FQNQQP. The CDR3 protein is CSSSPRSETLYF. CDR3 DNA, as far as it was read: TGCTCCAGCAGCCCTAGATCAGAAACGCTGTAT.

As concerns this clone: The gene names given are mouse names. The read falls 1 residue short of the CDR3 end, and the missing part is taken from the germline J gene. V gene TRBV31 combines with J gene TRBJ2-2; 9 bases fit TRBD2. From germline, CDR1 is GKSSPN and CDR2 SITVG. CDR3 size: 13 residues. V lost 5 bases, J lost 2 bases, and 0 bases stayed unmatched. The DNA read from the CDR3 is TGTGCCTGGGGGACTGGGAACACCGGGCAGCTCTAC. Translated, it gives CAWGTGNTGQLY. The CDR3 reads in full as CAWGTGNTGQLYF. The variable domain in full, with the rest retrieved from reference TRBV31 and TRBJ2-2, is AQTIHQWPVAEIKAVGSPLSLGCTIKGKSSPNLYWYWQATGGTLQQLFYSITVGQVESVVQLNLSASRPKDDQFILSTEKLLLSHSGFYLCAWGTGNTGQLYFGEGSKLTVL.